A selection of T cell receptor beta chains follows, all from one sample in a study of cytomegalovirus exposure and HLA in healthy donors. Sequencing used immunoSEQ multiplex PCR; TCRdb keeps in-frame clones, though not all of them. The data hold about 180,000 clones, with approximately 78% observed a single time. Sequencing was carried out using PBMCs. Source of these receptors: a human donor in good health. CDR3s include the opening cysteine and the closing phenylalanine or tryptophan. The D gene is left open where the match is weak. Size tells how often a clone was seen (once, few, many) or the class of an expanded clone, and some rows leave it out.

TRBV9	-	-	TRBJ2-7	TGTGCCAGCAGCGTATACGATTACGAGCAGTACTTC	CASSVYDYEQYF
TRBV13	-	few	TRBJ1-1	TGTGCCAGCAGCTCCCCAGGGAACACAGCTTTCTTT	CASSSPGNTAFF
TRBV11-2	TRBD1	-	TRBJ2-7	TGTGCCAGCAGCTTAGACGGGGGACAGGGGGCCTACGAGCAGTACTTC	CASSLDGGQGAYEQYF
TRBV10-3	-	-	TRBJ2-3	TGTGCCACACACGATACAGGGATCACAGATACGCAGTATTTT	CATHDTGITDTQYF
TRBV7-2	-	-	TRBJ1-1	TGTGCCAGCAGCTGGGGCATCACCAACACTGAAGCTTTCTTT	CASSWGITNTEAFF
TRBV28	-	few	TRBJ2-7	TGTGCCAGCAGTTTCAGACAGGTCCCCTACGAGCAGTACTTC	CASSFRQVPYEQYF
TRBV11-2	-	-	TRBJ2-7	TGTGCCAGCAGCTTTACTAGTTCCTACGAGCAGTACTTC	CASSFTSSYEQYF
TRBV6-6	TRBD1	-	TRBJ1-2	TGTGCCAGCAACCCACCCCAGGGGGCGGGGGGCTACACCTTC	CASNPPQGAGGYTF
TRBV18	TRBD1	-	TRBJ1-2	TGTGCCAGCTCACAGGACAGGGATGGCTACACCTTC	CASSQDRDGYTF
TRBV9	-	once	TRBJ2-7	TGTGCCAGCAGCTCCTCGGGCGGGGTGGGGTACGAGCAGTACTTC	CASSSSGGVGYEQYF
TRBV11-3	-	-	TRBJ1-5	TGTGCCAGCAGAGCAGTCCCCGGGGCGGGGAATCAGCCCCAGCATTTT	CASRAVPGAGNQPQHF
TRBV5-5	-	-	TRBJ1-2	TGTGCCAGCAGCTTGGCCGTAACAACTACCTACTATGGCTACACCTTC	CASSLAVTTTYYGYTF
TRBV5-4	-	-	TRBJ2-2	TGTGCCAGCAGCTTGCACGGCAGGCCGGACACCGGGGAGCTGTTTTTT	CASSLHGRPDTGELFF
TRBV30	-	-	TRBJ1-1	TGTGCCTGGAGTGTACAGCTGCGGGAGCAGGTGATAAACACTGAAGCTTTCTTT	CAWSVQLREQVINTEAFF
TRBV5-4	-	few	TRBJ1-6	TGTGCCAGCCGGGAAAGGACCTATAATTCACCCCTCCACTTT	CASRERTYNSPLHF
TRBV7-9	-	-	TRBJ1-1	TGTGCCAGCAGCTTCGTCCAGGACACTGAAGCTTTCTTT	CASSFVQDTEAFF
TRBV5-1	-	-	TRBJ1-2	TGCGCCAGCAGCTACCTACAGGGTGGGGGCTATGGCTACACCTTC	CASSYLQGGGYGYTF
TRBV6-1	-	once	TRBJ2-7	TGTGCCAGCAGTGAAGGCCCGGGAACCTCCTACGAGCAGTACTTC	CASSEGPGTSYEQYF
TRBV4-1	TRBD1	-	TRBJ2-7	TGCGCCAGCAGCCAAGTTGTGACAGGGGCTCTCGAGCAGTACTTC	CASSQVVTGALEQYF
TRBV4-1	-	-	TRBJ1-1	TGCGCCAGCAGCTCACAGGGTCGATCGAACACTGAAGCTTTCTTT	CASSSQGRSNTEAFF
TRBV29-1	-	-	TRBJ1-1	TGCAGCGCCCGGAGCGGAGGGAACACTGAAGCTTTCTTT	CSARSGGNTEAFF
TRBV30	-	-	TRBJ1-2	TGTGCCTGGACCCCTCTTACCGGGTCCCCGAGGGGCTACACCTTC	CAWTPLTGSPRGYTF
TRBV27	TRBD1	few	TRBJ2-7	TGTGCCAGCAGTCCGGGACAGGTAATATACGAGCAGTACTTC	CASSPGQVIYEQYF
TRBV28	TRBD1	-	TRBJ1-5	TGTGCCAGCAGTTTATCCGACGGGACAGGGTATAGGGGCAATCAGCCCCAGCATTTT	CASSLSDGTGYRGNQPQHF
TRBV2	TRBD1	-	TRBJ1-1	TGTGCCAGCAGCAGGACAGGGGGCCAAGGGACTGAAGCTTTCTTT	CASSRTGGQGTEAFF
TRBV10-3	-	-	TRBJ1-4	TGTGCCATCAGTGAGTCGATCGGGGGAAGGGGAGAAAAACTGTTTTTT	CAISESIGGRGEKLFF
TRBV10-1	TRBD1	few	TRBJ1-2	TGCGCCAGCAGTGAAGAGGGGGCGAGTGGCTACACCTTC	CASSEEGASGYTF
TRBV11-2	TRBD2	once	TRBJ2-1	TGTGCCAGCAGCCCTCTCGTAGCGGGGAGGAGCTATGAGCAGTTCTTC	CASSPLVAGRSYEQFF
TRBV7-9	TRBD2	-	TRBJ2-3	TGTGCCAGCAGCATGGGACTAGCGATCGATACGCAGTATTTT	CASSMGLAIDTQYF
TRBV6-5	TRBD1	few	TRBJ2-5	TGTGCCAGCAGTTGGGGGACAGCGCAAGAGACCCAGTACTTC	CASSWGTAQETQYF
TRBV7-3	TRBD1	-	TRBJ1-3	TGTGCCAGCAGTCAGGGACAGGGAGAAACTGGAAACACCATATATTTT	CASSQGQGETGNTIYF
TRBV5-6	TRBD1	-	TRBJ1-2	TGTGCCAGCAGCGGGACAGGTTTTTTAAGCTATGGCTACACCTTC	CASSGTGFLSYGYTF
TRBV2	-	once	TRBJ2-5	TGTGCCAGCGGGAGAGCGACCCAAGAGACCCAGTACTTC	CASGRATQETQYF
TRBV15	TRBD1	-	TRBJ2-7	TGTGCCACCAGCAGAGATCTCTGGGACAGTAACTACGAGCAGTACTTC	CATSRDLWDSNYEQYF
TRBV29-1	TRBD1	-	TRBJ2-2	TGCAGCGTTTTGGGACAGGGAGCCGGGGAGCTGTTTTTT	CSVLGQGAGELFF
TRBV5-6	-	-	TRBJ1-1	TGTGCCAGCAGCTTGATCGGGTCAGGGTCCACTGAAGCTTTCTTT	CASSLIGSGSTEAFF
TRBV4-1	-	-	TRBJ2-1	TGCGCCAGCAGCCAAGGTGGCGGAATGGGTGGAGAGCAGTTCTTC	CASSQGGGMGGEQFF
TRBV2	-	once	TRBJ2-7	TGTGCCAGCAGTGAGGACAGAAATTACGAGCAGTACTTC	CASSEDRNYEQYF
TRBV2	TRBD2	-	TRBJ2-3	TGTGCCAGCGGGGGGGGACTAGCGGGGGATACGCAGTATTTT	CASGGGLAGDTQYF
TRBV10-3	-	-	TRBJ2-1	TGTGCCATCAGTGAACCCAGCTCCTACAATGAGCAGTTCTTC	CAISEPSSYNEQFF
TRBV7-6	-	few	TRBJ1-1	TGTGCCAGCAGCTTAGCTGTACAGGACACTGAAGCTTTCTTT	CASSLAVQDTEAFF
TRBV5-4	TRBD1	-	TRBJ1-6	TGTGCCAGCAGACAACACTCAGGGGGCATGTACGATTCACCCCTCCACTTT	CASRQHSGGMYDSPLHF
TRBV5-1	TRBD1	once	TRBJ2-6	TGCGCCAGCAGCGCGACAGGGTCTGGGGCCAACGTCCTGACTTTC	CASSATGSGANVLTF
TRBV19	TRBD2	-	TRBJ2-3	TGTGCCAGTAGTCCTTGGACTAGTCGAACAGATACGCAGTATTTT	CASSPWTSRTDTQYF
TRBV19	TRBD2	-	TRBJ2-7	TGTGCCAGTAGTACGGGACTAGCGATTCGCGAGCAGTACTTC	CASSTGLAIREQYF
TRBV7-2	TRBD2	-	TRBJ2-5	TGTGCCAGCAGCTTGACGCGGGGGTGGCAAGAGACCCAGTACTTC	CASSLTRGWQETQYF
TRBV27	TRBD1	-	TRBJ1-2	TGTGCCAGCAGTTTGTCTACAGGGGGCGGCGAGGATGGCTACACCTTC	CASSLSTGGGEDGYTF
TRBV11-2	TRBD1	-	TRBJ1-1	TGTGCCAGCAGCCTCCGACAGGGGGGCACTGAAGCTTTCTTT	CASSLRQGGTEAFF
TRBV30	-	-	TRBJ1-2	TGTGCCTGGAGTGTGAGTGAGGGTGGCTACACCTTC	CAWSVSEGGYTF
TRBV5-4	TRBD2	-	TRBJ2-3	TGTGCCAGCAGCCCCGGGACTAGCGCCCTCACAGATACGCAGTATTTT	CASSPGTSALTDTQYF
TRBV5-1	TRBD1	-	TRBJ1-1	TGCGCCAGCCACAAAGACAGGGCATATGGGAACACTGAAGCTTTCTTT	CASHKDRAYGNTEAFF
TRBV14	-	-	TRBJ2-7	TGTGCCAGCAGCCATCTCGACTGGGACGAGCAGTACTTC	CASSHLDWDEQYF
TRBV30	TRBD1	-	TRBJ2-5	TGTGCCTGGAGTGTGCTGAGGGGGCAGGAGACCCAGTACTTC	CAWSVLRGQETQYF
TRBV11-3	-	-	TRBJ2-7	TGTGCCAGCAGCTTAAACGGGGCCTACGAGCAGTACTTC	CASSLNGAYEQYF
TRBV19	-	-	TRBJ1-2	TGTGCCAGTAGTGAGGGAGGGAGTACCTATGGCTACACCTTC	CASSEGGSTYGYTF